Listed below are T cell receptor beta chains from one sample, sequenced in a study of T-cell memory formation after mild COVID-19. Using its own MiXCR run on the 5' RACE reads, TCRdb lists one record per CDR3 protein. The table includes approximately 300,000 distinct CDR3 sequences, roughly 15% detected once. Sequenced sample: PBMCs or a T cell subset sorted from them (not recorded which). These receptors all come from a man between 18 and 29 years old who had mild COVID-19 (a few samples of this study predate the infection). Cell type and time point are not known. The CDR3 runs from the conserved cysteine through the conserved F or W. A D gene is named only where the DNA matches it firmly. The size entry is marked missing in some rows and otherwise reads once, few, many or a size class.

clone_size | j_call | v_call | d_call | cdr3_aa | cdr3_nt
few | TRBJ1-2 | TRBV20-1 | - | CSAQDHSGYGYTF | TGCAGTGCGCAGGATCATTCTGGCTATGGCTACACCTTC
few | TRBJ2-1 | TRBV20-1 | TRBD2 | CSATHSGGVDNEQFF | TGCAGTGCGACCCACAGCGGGGGGGTCGACAATGAGCAGTTCTTC
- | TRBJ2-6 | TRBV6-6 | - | CASRGSDRPKGSGANVLTF | TGTGCCAGCAGGGGATCCGACAGGCCCAAAGGCTCTGGGGCCAACGTCCTGACTTTC
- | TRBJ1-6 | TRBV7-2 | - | CASSLDRSPLHF | TGTGCCAGCAGCTTAGACCGTTCACCCCTCCACTTT
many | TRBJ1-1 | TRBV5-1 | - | CASSLGKNTEAFF | TGCGCCAGCAGCTTGGGTAAGAACACTGAAGCTTTCTTT
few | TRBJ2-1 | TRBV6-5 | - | CASSYHNDEQFF | TGTGCCAGCAGTTACCACAACGATGAGCAGTTCTTC
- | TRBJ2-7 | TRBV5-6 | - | CASSLAAESYEQYF | TGTGCCAGCAGCTTGGCGGCAGAATCCTACGAGCAGTACTTC
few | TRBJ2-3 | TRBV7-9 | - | CASSLENMDRSTDTQYF | TGTGCCAGCAGCTTAGAAAATATGGACAGAAGCACAGATACGCAGTATTTT
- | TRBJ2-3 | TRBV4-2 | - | CASSQDQGIPGRDTQYF | TGTGCCAGCAGCCAAGATCAAGGGATCCCGGGGCGGGATACGCAGTATTTT
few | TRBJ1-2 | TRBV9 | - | CASSVDSAAGYTF | TGTGCCAGCAGCGTAGACAGTGCCGCTGGCTACACCTTC
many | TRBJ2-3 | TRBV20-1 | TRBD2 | CSVARGGWTDTQYF | TGCAGTGTCGCACGGGGGGGTTGGACAGATACGCAGTATTTT
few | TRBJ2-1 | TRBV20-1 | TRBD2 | CSATPAGGYNEQFF | TGCAGTGCCACCCCAGCGGGGGGGTACAATGAGCAGTTCTTC
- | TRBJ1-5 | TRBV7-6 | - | CASSSAGAPNQPQHF | TGTGCCAGCAGCTCTGCCGGGGCACCTAATCAGCCCCAGCATTTT
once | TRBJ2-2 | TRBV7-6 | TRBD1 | CASSSGQGWTGELFF | TGTGCCAGCAGCTCGGGACAGGGGTGGACCGGGGAGCTGTTTTTT
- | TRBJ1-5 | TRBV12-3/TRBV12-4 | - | CASSLYQPDQHQHF | TGTGCCAGCAGTTTGTACCAGCCTGATCAGCACCAGCATTTT
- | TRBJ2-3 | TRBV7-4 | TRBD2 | CASSLEGLAGVRSADTQYF | TGTGCCAGCAGCTTAGAGGGACTAGCGGGGGTTCGAAGTGCAGATACGCAGTATTTT
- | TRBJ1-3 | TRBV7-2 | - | CASSLGDPGSGNTIYF | TGTGCCAGCAGCTTAGGGGACCCCGGCTCTGGAAACACCATATATTTT
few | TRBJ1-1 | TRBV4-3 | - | CASSQGTHTAFF | TGCGCCAGCAGCCAAGGTACCCATACGGCTTTCTTT
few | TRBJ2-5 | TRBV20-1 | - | CSASPGQETQYF | TGCAGTGCTAGCCCGGGGCAAGAGACCCAGTACTTC
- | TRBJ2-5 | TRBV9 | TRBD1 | CASSTRDSQETQYF | TGTGCCAGCAGCACCCGGGACAGCCAAGAGACCCAGTACTTC
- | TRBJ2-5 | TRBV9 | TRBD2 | CASSPPLADQETQYF | TGTGCCAGCTCCCCCCCTCTAGCGGATCAAGAGACCCAGTACTTC
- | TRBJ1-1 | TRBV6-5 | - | CASSYLRGTEAFF | TGTGCCAGCAGTTACTTACGGGGGACTGAAGCTTTCTTT
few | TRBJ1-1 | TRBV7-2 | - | CASSQSRVEAFF | TGTGCCAGCAGCCAATCTAGGGTTGAAGCTTTCTTT
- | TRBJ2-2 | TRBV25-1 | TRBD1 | CASSDPRQGHTGELFF | TGTGCCAGCAGTGACCCGCGACAGGGGCACACCGGGGAGCTGTTTTTT
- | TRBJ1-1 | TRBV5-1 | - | CASSLGSRTSLMNTEAFF | TGCGCCAGCAGCTTGGGGAGTCGGACAAGCCTTATGAACACTGAAGCTTTCTTT
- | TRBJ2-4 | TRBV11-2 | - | CASTGDIINIQYF | TGTGCCAGCACCGGAGATATAATAAACATTCAGTACTTC
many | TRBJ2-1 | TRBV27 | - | CASSFMTEGRLNEQFF | TGTGCCAGCAGTTTCATGACAGAGGGGAGACTGAATGAGCAGTTCTTC
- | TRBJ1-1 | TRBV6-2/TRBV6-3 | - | CASSYSISGEAFF | TGTGCCAGCAGTTACTCGATTTCTGGAGAAGCTTTCTTT
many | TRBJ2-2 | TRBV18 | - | CASSPSGQNTGELFF | TGTGCCAGCTCACCCTCGGGACAGAACACCGGGGAGCTGTTTTTT
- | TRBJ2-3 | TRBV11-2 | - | CASSLRRGAASTDTQYF | TGTGCCAGCAGCCTGCGGAGAGGGGCGGCTAGCACAGATACGCAGTATTTT
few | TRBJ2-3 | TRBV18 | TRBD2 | CASSPLAGGRTDTQYF | TGTGCCAGCTCACCCCTAGCGGGGGGACGCACAGATACGCAGTATTTT
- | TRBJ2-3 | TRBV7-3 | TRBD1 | CASSLIGQGTDTQYF | TGTGCCAGCAGCTTAATAGGACAGGGAACAGATACGCAGTATTTT
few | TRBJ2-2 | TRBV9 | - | CAPKGKHHPTGELFF | TGTGCCCCGAAGGGAAAACATCACCCCACCGGGGAGCTGTTTTTT